Sequencing of this TCR beta chain was carried out in a study of shared clonotypes between healthy human individuals. Study conclusions and caveats: Several donors had 4% to 5% of their naive CD4 clonotypes in common. Even with large depth, rarefaction showed that sorted-subset sequencing was incomplete.

Of note for this clone: Its target is not known.

CD45RO-negative, CCR7-positively selected cells formed the naive CD8 fraction, excluding terminally differentiated effector memory CD45RA+ cells. The CDR3 spans 14 residues. With 5 bases clipped from V and 7 bases from J, the junction kept 8 bases outside the gene matches. The germline V gene has CDR1 PRHDT and CDR2 FYEKMQ (reference sequence). At the deep level, the assay was run. Sequenced by immunoSEQ multiplex PCR; TCRdb stores in-frame clones only, minus some. Here the sample spans about 2.2 million clones, about 92% being singletons. The chain joins TRBV13 to TRBJ2-3; 8 nucleotides align to TRBD2. This TCR derives from a man between 18 and 35 years old in good health. Some clones in this sample may be carry-over from other donors' samples. Sequenced material: naive CD8+ T cells from PBMCs. The CDR3: CASSTRTSTNTQYF. DNA for the CDR3: TGTGCCAGCAGCACCCGGACTAGCACCAATACGCAGTATTTT.